The next 28 T cell receptor beta chains were all read from a single sample in a study of T-cell memory formation after mild COVID-19. TCRdb independently ran MiXCR on the 5' RACE reads; one entry per CDR3 protein. The data contain 380,000 or so distinct CDR3 sequences, 13% to 15% of them singletons. Sequenced sample: PBMCs or a T cell subset sorted from them (not recorded which). These receptors originate from a man in his late teens or twenties who had mild COVID-19 (a few samples of this study predate the infection). Cell type and time point are not known.

The CDR3 sequence is CSASPGSMSGELFF. CDR3 nucleotides: TGCAGTGCTAGTCCAGGGAGTATGTCCGGGGAGCTGTTTTTT. This chain joins TRBV20-1 and TRBJ2-2; D tentatively reads TRBD1 or TRBD2 (5 bases each). Germline loops: CDR1 DFQATT, CDR2 SNEGSKA (reference sequence). V shed 3 bases and J shed 6 bases, with 14 bases lying between them. The CDR3 loop spans 14 amino acids.

Only a few counts were recorded for this clonotype. This chain joins TRBV19 and TRBJ2-4, with D possibly matching TRBD1 (6 bases). The CDR3 has 11 amino acids. Germline values: CDR1 LNHDA, CDR2 SQIVND (reference sequence). V lost 6 bases to trimming and J lost 6 bases, with 6 bases between them. This CDR3 is CASRQGNIQYF. CDR3 coding DNA: TGTGCCAGTAGACAGGGAAACATTCAGTACTTC.

The CDR3 nucleotides are TGTGCCAGCAGCTCCGACAGGGGCCCGGACATTCAGTACTTC. This gives the protein CASSSDRGPDIQYF. The rearrangement links TRBV7-2 to TRBJ2-4; 8 positions match TRBD1. Trimming cost V 4 bases and J 8 bases; bases outside gene matches: 7. CDR1 and CDR2 from the germline V gene are SGHTA and FQGNSA. The CDR3 has 14 residues.

J is TRBJ1-6 and V is TRBV19; TRBD1 agrees at 7 bases. The V segment lost 5 bases and the J segment 14 bases; nucleotides outside the gene matches: 6. The CDR3 is 12 residues long. Germline V lookup: CDR1 LNHDA, CDR2 SQIVND (reference sequence). In nucleotides, the CDR3 is TGTGCCAGTAGTCCAACAGGGGACGCCCTCCACTTT. The encoded protein is CASSPTGDALHF.

This chain connects TRBV7-9 to TRBJ1-2; 10 bases are a match to TRBD1. V was pared by 6 bases and J by 7 bases, with 11 bases of the junction left unmatched. CDR1 SEHNR and CDR2 FQNEAQ come from the germline V gene (reference sequence). CDR3 length: 15 amino acids. The chain's CDR3 is CASRPTTGGGSGYTF. The DNA of the CDR3 is TGTGCCAGCAGGCCTACGACAGGGGGCGGCTCTGGCTACACCTTC. The variable domain in full, with the rest retrieved from reference TRBV7-9 and TRBJ1-2, is DTGVSQNPRHKITKRGQNVTFRCDPISEHNRLYWYRQTLGQGPEFLTYFQNEAQLEKSRLLSDRFSAERPKGSFSTLEIQRTEQGDSAMYLCASRPTTGGGSGYTFGSGTRLTVV.

J is TRBJ1-1 and V is TRBV2; maybe TRBD1 (5 bases). The germline V gene has CDR1 SNHLY and CDR2 FYNNEI. This CDR3 is 12 amino acids long. Trimming shortened V by 6 bases and J by 8 bases, and 13 bases separated the two germline ends. CDR3 sequence reads: CASRTGGGEAFF. Here the CDR3 DNA reads TGTGCCAGCAGAACGGGGGGAGGGGAAGCTTTCTTT.

The chain has TRBV16 and TRBJ2-2, with 8 bases lining up with TRBD1. The CDR3 covers 14 residues. Unmatched junction bases numbered 4, after V lost 6 bases and J lost 4 bases. Germline V lookup: CDR1 KGHSY, CDR2 FQNENV. CDR3 region: CASSGQGATGELFF. For the CDR3, the DNA is TGTGCCAGCAGTGGACAGGGCGCCACCGGGGAGCTGTTTTTT.

This clonotype has a count of ten or more. The rearrangement joins TRBV7-2 to TRBJ2-3; weak D call: TRBD1 (5 bases). This CDR3 spans 11 amino acids. V was clipped by 5 bases and J by 6 bases, with 6 bases between them. Germline V gene sequence: CDR1 SGHTA, CDR2 FQGNSA. CDR3 DNA: TGTGCCAGCAGCGCAGGGGATACGCAGTATTTT. This encodes CASSAGDTQYF. Based on the CDR3 plus reference TRBV7-2 and TRBJ2-3, the full variable domain is GAGVSQSPSNKVTEKGKDVELRCDPISGHTALYWYRQSLGQGLEFLIYFQGNSAPDKSGLPSDRFSAERTGGSVSTLTIQRTQQEDSAVYLCASSAGDTQYFGPGTRLTVL.

The sample holds many counts of this clonotype. The V gene is TRBV14, the J gene TRBJ2-1; D possibly corresponds to TRBD1 (6 bases). The germline V gene has CDR1 SGHDN and CDR2 FVKESK. V dropped 6 bases and J dropped 4 bases, with 13 bases sitting between them. The CDR3 covers 14 residues. The CDR3 protein is CASRGASSYNEQFF. In nucleotides, the CDR3 is TGTGCCAGCAGGGGGGCTTCATCGTACAATGAGCAGTTCTTC. Full variable domain (remainder filled in from reference TRBV14 and TRBJ2-1): EAGVTQFPSHSVIEKGQTVTLRCDPISGHDNLYWYRRVMGKEIKFLLHFVKESKQDESGMPNNRFLAERTGGTYSTLKVQPAELEDSGVYFCASRGASSYNEQFFGPGTRLTVL.

This clonotype was seen more than once but under ten times. This chain joins TRBV6-6 and TRBJ2-1, with a possible D match to TRBD1 (6 bases). The V end was cut by 2 bases, the J end by 0 bases, with 14 bases between. Germline values: CDR1 MNHNY, CDR2 SVGAGI (reference sequence). This CDR3 has 17 residues. This chain's CDR3 is CASSYQLDSRSYNEQFF. CDR3 in DNA: TGTGCCAGCAGTTACCAACTGGACAGTCGCTCCTACAATGAGCAGTTCTTC.

With respect to this clonotype: Sequence at one end of the junction differs from germline and may be a read error. This sequence joins TRBV11-2 and TRBJ1-5, with unresolved D. The CDR3 consists of 13 residues. CDR1 is SGHAT and CDR2 is FQNNGV in the germline V gene. CDR3 bases: TGTGCCAGCAGCGTTAATAGCTATCAGCCCCAGCATTTT. Its translation: CASSVNSYQPQHF.

This chain links TRBV4-1 with TRBJ1-5; no reliable D call. Trimming left V 0 bases short and J 3 bases short, with 12 bases between. Germline V gene data show CDR1 as MGHRA and CDR2 as YSYEKL. This CDR3 comprises 16 residues. CDR3 bases: TGCGCCAGCAGCCAAGATCCCGGAGATTACAATCAGCCCCAGCATTTT. Its protein product is CASSQDPGDYNQPQHF.

This chain joins TRBV11-2 and TRBJ2-3; 9 nucleotides line up with TRBD1. This CDR3 spans 15 amino acids. The trim removed 5 bases at V and 8 bases at J, leaving 11 bases unmatched. Germline V gene lookup returns CDR1 SGHAT and CDR2 FQNNGV. This CDR3 reads CASSGWTGEEGTQYF. CDR3 DNA: TGTGCCAGCAGCGGGTGGACAGGGGAAGAAGGTACGCAGTATTTT.

This clonotype was seen once. The rearrangement joins TRBV18 to TRBJ2-7, with TRBD1 matching over 8 bases. With V trimmed by 5 bases and J by 2 bases, 8 bases remained unmatched. The CDR3 has 15 amino acids. Germline V gives CDR1 KGHSH, CDR2 LQKENI. CDR3 protein: CASSLLGTGAYEQYV. The CDR3 bases are TGTGCCAGCTCATTACTGGGGACAGGAGCCTACGAGCAGTACGTC.

The rearrangement joins TRBV10-3 to TRBJ1-5, with D possibly being TRBD1 (6 bases). Per germline, CDR1 ENHRY and CDR2 SYGVKD. This CDR3 has 14 amino acids. Trimming pared 3 bases from V and 3 bases from J, leaving 9 bases between. The CDR3 loop reads CAISDYRVNQPQHF. The CDR3 bases are TGTGCCATCAGTGACTACAGGGTCAATCAGCCCCAGCATTTT.

The rearrangement joins TRBV2 to TRBJ1-2, with 11 bases that match TRBD1. Germline V CDR1 and CDR2: SNHLY, FYNNEI. Losses at the gene ends were 4 bases for V and 4 bases for J; bases not matched to a gene: 2. The CDR3 has 14 amino acids. The CDR3 sequence is CASSGTGGAYGYTF. Here the CDR3 DNA reads TGTGCCAGCAGTGGGACAGGGGGCGCCTATGGCTACACCTTC.

This clonotype was recorded a few times. The genes are TRBV7-3 and TRBJ1-2; tentative D call: TRBD1 (6 bases). Germline V CDR1 and CDR2: SGHTA, FQGTGA. The V end lost 5 bases, the J end lost 5 bases, and 24 bases lay between the germline ends. The CDR3 has 17 amino acids. The CDR3 sequence is CASSLRPSGERSYGYTF. The CDR3 region has the DNA TGTGCCAGCAGCCTACGACCCTCAGGGGAGAGATCTTATGGCTACACCTTC.

The sample holds a few counts of this clonotype. This sequence joins TRBV28 and TRBJ2-3; D remains ambiguous. Between the trimmed V and J ends, which lost 5 bases and 4 bases, there was a span of 13 bases. The CDR3 spans 14 residues. The germline CDR1 and CDR2 sequences are MDHEN and SYDVKM. CDR3 protein: CASSVPQRPDTQYF. The CDR3, as DNA: TGTGCCAGCAGTGTGCCCCAACGCCCAGATACGCAGTATTTT.

This rearrangement joins TRBV20-1 to TRBJ2-7; 7 bases agree with TRBD1. The CDR3 is 15 residues long. V gave up 3 bases and J gave up 4 bases; unmatched junction bases: 12. CDR1 DFQATT and CDR2 SNEGSKA come from the germline V gene (reference sequence). The chain's CDR3 is CSASPPNDRDYEQYV. CDR3 in DNA: TGCAGTGCTAGTCCCCCAAACGACAGGGATTACGAGCAGTACGTC.

This clonotype was counted once. The chain employs TRBV20-1 and TRBJ1-1; 10 bases map to TRBD1. The germline V gene has CDR1 DFQATT and CDR2 SNEGSKA (reference sequence). Losses at the gene ends were 8 bases for V and 0 bases for J; bases not matched to a gene: 9. The CDR3 has 15 residues. The CDR3 here is CSSRGTGDLNTEAFF. The CDR3 DNA follows: TGCAGTAGCCGCGGGACAGGGGATTTGAACACTGAAGCTTTCTTT.

The chain carries TRBV4-3 and TRBJ2-7, with D perhaps TRBD2 (5 bases). The CDR3 spans 13 residues. Germline CDR1 reads LGHNA; CDR2 reads YSLEER. The V end lost 1 base, the J end lost 5 bases, and 9 bases lay between the germline ends. The CDR3 DNA reads TGCGCCAGCAGCCAAGTCTCCGGGAACGAGCAGTACTTC. It is translated as CASSQVSGNEQYF.

J is TRBJ2-5 and V is TRBV4-1; 7 nucleotides match TRBD1. CDR1 and CDR2 (germline): MGHRA, YSYEKL. The junction had 8 bases not matched to a gene; V was cut back by 4 bases and J by 0 bases. CDR3 size: 16 residues. The CDR3 region is CASSPRTGSNQETQYF. The DNA of the CDR3 is TGCGCCAGCAGCCCGAGGACAGGCTCGAACCAAGAGACCCAGTACTTC.

This clonotype was seen more than once but under ten times. The V gene is TRBV7-3, the J gene TRBJ2-3; TRBD2 matches 10 bases. CDR1 SGHTA and CDR2 FQGTGA come from the germline V gene. This CDR3 region has 17 residues. After removal of 2 bases from V and 2 bases from J, the junction contained 7 bases not matched to a gene. CDR3 amino acids: CASSLRPSGGATDTQYF. CDR3 sequence (DNA): TGTGCCAGCAGCTTACGGCCTAGCGGGGGAGCCACAGATACGCAGTATTTT.

This clonotype was picked up a small number of times. The rearrangement links TRBV12-3 or TRBV12-4 to TRBJ2-7; no reliable D call. Trimming removed 7 bases at V and 4 bases at J, with 23 bases between. The CDR3 totals 16 residues. The CDR3 bases are TGTGCCAGCACCAAGAAAGGAAGGGCTTCGCTGTACGAGCAGTACGTC. Translated, it gives CASTKKGRASLYEQYV.

The V call is TRBV15, the J call TRBJ1-3, with D uncertain. Germline CDR1 and CDR2: LNHNV and YYDKDF (reference sequence). V was trimmed by 0 bases and J by 2 bases, leaving 8 bases between them. This CDR3 is 15 amino acids long. CDR3 loop: CATSRDLGTGNTIYF. The CDR3 DNA reads as TGTGCCACCAGCAGAGATCTTGGTACTGGAAACACCATATATTTT.

The chain links TRBV4-1 to TRBJ1-1; 7 positions agree with TRBD1. The germline V gene has CDR1 MGHRA and CDR2 YSYEKL. The CDR3 runs 15 residues. Unmatched junction bases numbered 6, after V lost 2 bases and J lost 3 bases. As DNA, the CDR3 is TGCGCCAGCAGCCAAACTGCAGGGGGATACACTGAAGCTTTCTTT. Translating it yields CASSQTAGGYTEAFF.

This clonotype was seen more than once but under ten times. CDR3 coding DNA: TGTGCCAGCCCGAGCCCTCCGGGACTAGCGGGGAATACGCAGTATTTT. Translating it yields CASPSPPGLAGNTQYF. This chain joins TRBV7-9 and TRBJ2-3; TRBD2 agrees at 13 bases. Germline-derived CDR1 and CDR2 are SEHNR and FQNEAQ (reference sequence). V gave up 8 bases and J gave up 7 bases; unmatched junction bases: 12. The length of the CDR3 is 16 residues.

This sequence joins TRBV10-3 and TRBJ2-3; D perhaps matches TRBD2 (6 bases). The germline V and J ends were trimmed by 8 bases and 0 bases, with 9 bases remaining between them. In germline, CDR1 is ENHRY, CDR2 SYGVKD. The CDR3 spans 13 residues. This chain's CDR3 is CAIEEGSTDTQYF. The CDR3 nucleotides read TGTGCCATCGAGGAGGGGAGCACAGATACGCAGTATTTT.